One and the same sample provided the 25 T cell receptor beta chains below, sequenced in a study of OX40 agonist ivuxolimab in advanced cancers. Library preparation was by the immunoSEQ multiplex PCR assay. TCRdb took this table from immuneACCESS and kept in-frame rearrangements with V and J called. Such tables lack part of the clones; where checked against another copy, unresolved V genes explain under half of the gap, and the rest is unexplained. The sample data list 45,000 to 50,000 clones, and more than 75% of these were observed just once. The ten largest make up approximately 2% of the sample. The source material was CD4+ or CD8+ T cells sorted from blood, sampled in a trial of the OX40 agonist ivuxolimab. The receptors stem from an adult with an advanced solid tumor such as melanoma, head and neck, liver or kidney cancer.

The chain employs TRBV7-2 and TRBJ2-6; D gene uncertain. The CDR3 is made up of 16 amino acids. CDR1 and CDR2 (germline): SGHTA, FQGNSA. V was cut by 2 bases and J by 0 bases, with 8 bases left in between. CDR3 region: CASSLSTISGANVLTF. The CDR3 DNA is TGTGCCAGCAGCTTATCAACCATCTCTGGGGCCAACGTCCTGACTTTC.

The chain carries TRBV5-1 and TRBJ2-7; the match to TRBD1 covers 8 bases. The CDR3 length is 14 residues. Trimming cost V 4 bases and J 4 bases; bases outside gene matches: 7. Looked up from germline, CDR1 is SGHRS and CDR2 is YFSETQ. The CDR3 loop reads CASSPGTGAYEQYF. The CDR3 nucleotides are TGCGCCAGCAGCCCCGGGACAGGCGCGTACGAGCAGTACTTC.

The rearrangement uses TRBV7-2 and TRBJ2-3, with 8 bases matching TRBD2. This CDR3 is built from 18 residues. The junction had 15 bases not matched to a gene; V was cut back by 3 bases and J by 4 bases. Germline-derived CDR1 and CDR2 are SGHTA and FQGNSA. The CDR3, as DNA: TGTGCCAGCAGCTTGAAACTAGCGGTCCTTAGGTATGCAGATACGCAGTATTTT. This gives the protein CASSLKLAVLRYADTQYF.

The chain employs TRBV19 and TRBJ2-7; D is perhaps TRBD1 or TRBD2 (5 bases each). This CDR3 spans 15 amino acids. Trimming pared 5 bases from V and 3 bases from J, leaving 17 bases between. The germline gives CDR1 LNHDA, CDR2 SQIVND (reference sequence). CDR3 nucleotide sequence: TGTGCCAGTAGTCCAGGACAAGGGACCAACTACGAGCAGTACTTC. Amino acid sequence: CASSPGQGTNYEQYF.

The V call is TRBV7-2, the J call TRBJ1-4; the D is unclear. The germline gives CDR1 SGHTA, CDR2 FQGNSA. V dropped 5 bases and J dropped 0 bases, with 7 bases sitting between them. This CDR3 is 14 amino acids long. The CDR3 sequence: CASSRVSTNEKLFF. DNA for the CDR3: TGTGCCAGCAGCCGGGTCTCAACTAATGAAAAACTGTTTTTT.

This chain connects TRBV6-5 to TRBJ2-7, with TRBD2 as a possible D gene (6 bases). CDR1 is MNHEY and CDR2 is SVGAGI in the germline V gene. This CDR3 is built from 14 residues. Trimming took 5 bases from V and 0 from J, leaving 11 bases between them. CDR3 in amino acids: CASSPSASSYEQYF. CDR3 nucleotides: TGTGCCAGCAGTCCTAGCGCGAGCTCCTACGAGCAGTACTTC.

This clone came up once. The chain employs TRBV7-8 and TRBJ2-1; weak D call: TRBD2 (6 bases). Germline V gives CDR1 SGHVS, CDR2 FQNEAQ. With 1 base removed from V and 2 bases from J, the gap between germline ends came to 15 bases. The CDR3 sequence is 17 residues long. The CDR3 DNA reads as TGTGCCAGCAGCTTAGGAGGGACCGGGGGTACCTACAATGAGCAGTTCTTC. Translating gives CASSLGGTGGTYNEQFF.

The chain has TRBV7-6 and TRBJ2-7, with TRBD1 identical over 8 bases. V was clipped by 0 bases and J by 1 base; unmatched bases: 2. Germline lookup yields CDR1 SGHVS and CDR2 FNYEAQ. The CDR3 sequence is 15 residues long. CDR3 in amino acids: CASSLAQGASYEQYF. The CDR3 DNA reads TGTGCCAGCAGCTTAGCCCAGGGGGCTTCCTACGAGCAGTACTTC.

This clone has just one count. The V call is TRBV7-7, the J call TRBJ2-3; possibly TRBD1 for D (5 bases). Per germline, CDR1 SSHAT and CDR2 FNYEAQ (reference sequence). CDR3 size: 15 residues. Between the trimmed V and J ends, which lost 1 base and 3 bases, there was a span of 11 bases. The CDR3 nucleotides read TGTGCCAGCAGCTTAGGGCAGGGTAGGACAGATACGCAGTATTTT. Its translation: CASSLGQGRTDTQYF.

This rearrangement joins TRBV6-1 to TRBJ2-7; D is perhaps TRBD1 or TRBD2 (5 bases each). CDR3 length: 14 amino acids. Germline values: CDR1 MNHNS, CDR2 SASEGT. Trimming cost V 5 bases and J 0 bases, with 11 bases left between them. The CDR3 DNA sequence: TGTGCCAGCAGTTCGGGGCCCAGCTCCTACGAGCAGTACTTC. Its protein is CASSSGPSSYEQYF.

Here the CDR3 DNA reads TGTGCCAGCAGCTTAACGGTGACAGGGTGGGCAGAGACCCAGTACTTC. Its translation is CASSLTVTGWAETQYF. V is TRBV7-9 and J is TRBJ2-5, with 7 bases matching TRBD1. J was trimmed by 4 bases and V by 2 bases; bases with no gene match: 10. There are 16 residues in the CDR3. Germline-derived CDR1 and CDR2 are SEHNR and FQNEAQ (reference sequence).

The CDR3 protein is CASSLQGGGTDTQYF. As DNA, the CDR3 is TGTGCCAGCAGTTTGCAAGGCGGAGGCACAGATACGCAGTATTTT. The chain joins TRBV7-3 to TRBJ2-3; D gene uncertain. The germline V gene encodes CDR1 SGHTA and CDR2 FQGTGA. The CDR3 loop spans 15 amino acids. Trimming removed 6 bases at V and 1 base at J, with 14 bases between.

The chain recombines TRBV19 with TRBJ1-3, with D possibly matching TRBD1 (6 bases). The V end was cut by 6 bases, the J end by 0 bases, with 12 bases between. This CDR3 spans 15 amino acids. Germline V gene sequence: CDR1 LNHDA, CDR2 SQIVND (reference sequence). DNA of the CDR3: TGTGCCAGTAGAGACAGGATTAACTCTGGAAACACCATATATTTT. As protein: CASRDRINSGNTIYF.

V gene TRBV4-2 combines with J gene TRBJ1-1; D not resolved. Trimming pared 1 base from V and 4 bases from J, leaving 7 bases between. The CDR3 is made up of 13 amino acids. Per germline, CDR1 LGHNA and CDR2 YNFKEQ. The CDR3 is CASSQGSGTEAFF. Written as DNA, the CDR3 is TGTGCCAGCAGCCAAGGGTCGGGCACTGAAGCTTTCTTT.

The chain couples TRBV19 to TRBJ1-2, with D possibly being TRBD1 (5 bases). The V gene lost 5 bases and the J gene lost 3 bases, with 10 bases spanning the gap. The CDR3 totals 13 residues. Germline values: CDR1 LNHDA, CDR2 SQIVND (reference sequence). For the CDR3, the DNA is TGTGCCAGTAGTCACAGGATTTACTATGGCTACACCTTC. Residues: CASSHRIYYGYTF. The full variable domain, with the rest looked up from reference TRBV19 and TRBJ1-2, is DGGITQSPKYLFRKEGQNVTLSCEQNLNHDAMYWYRQDPGQGLRLIYYSQIVNDFQKGDIAEGYSVSREKKESFPLTVTSAQKNPTAFYLCASSHRIYYGYTFGSGTRLTVV.

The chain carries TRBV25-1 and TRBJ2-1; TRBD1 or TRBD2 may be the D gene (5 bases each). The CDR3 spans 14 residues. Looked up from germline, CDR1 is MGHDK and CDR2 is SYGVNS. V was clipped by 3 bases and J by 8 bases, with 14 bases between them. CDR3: CASSDGVGADEQFF. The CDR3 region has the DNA TGTGCCAGCAGTGACGGGGTCGGGGCGGATGAGCAGTTCTTC.

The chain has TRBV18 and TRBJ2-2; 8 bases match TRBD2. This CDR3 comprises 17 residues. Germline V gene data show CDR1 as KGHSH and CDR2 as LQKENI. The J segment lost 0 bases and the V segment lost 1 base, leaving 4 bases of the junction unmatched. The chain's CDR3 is CASSPRDGRANTGELFF. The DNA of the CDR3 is TGTGCCAGCTCACCACGCGACGGGAGGGCGAACACCGGGGAGCTGTTTTTT.

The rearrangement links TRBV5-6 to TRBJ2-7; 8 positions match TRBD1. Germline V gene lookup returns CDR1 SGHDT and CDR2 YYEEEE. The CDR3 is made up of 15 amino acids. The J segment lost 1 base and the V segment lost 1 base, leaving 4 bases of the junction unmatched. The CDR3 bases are TGTGCCAGCAGCTTGACAGGGGGACCATCCTACGAGCAGTACTTC. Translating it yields CASSLTGGPSYEQYF.

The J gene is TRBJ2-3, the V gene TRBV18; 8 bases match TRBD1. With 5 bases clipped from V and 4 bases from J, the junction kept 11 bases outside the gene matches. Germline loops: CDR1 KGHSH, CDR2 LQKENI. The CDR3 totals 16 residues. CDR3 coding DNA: TGTGCCAGCTCATCTACAGGGGGTTTGAGGGCAGATACGCAGTATTTT. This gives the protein CASSSTGGLRADTQYF.

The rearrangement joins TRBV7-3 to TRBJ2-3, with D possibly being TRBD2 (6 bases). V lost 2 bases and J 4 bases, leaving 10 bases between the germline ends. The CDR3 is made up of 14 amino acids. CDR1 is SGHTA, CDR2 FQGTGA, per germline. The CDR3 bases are TGTGCCAGCAGCTTAGGTTTAGCGGCAGATACGCAGTATTTT. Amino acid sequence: CASSLGLAADTQYF.

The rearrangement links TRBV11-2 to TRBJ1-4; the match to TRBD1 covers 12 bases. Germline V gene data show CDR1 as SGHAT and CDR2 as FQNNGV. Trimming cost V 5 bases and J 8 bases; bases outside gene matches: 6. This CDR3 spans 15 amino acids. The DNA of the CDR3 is TGTGCCAGCAGCGTCTTAGGGACAGGGGGCGAAAAACTGTTTTTT. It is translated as CASSVLGTGGEKLFF.

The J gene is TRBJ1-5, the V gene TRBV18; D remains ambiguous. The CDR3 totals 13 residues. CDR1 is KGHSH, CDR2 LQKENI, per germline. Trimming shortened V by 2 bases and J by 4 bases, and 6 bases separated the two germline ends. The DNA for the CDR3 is TGTGCCAGCTCACCAGCTGAAAATCAGCCCCAGCATTTT. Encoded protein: CASSPAENQPQHF.

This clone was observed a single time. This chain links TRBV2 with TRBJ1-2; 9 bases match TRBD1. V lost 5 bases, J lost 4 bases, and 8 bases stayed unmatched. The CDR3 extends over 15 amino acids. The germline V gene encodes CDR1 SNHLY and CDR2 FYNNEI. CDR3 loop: CASSSGQGRGYGYTF. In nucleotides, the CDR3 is TGTGCCAGCAGTTCTGGACAGGGGAGAGGCTATGGCTACACCTTC.

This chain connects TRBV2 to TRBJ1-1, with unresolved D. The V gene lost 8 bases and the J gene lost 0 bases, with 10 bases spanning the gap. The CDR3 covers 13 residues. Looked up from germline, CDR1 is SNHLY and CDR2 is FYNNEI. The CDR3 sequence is CASDVGMNTEAFF. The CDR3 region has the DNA TGTGCCAGCGACGTAGGCATGAACACTGAAGCTTTCTTT.

The CDR3 region is CASRDRGPNEQFF. CDR3 DNA sequence: TGTGCCAGTAGGGACAGGGGGCCCAATGAGCAGTTCTTC. This sequence joins TRBV19 and TRBJ2-1; TRBD1 matches at 11 bases. The CDR3 loop spans 13 amino acids. The V gene's germline CDR1 is LNHDA and CDR2 SQIVND (reference sequence). Trimming took 6 bases from V and 6 from J; bases not matched to a gene: 1.